This T cell receptor (beta chain) is from a study of PD-L1 blockade in urothelial cancer. The time point here: peripheral blood 6 weeks after treatment start. CDR3 length equals 13 residues. The V gene end was trimmed by 6 bases and the J gene end by 4 bases; junction bases not matched to a gene: 2. Germline-derived CDR1 and CDR2 are LGHNT and FRNRAP. This clone was picked up one time. Every PCR got spiked synthetic TCR analog templates. Repertoires were generated with immunoSEQ multiplex PCR, while TCRdb's copy carries only in-frame clones and drops some. The sample shows some 120,000 clones, around nine tenths of them seen only once.

The material was PBMCs, obtained around atezolizumab (anti-PD-L1) treatment. The chain recombines TRBV12-5 with TRBJ2-5; 10 nucleotides match TRBD1. The origin of this receptor is a man aged 55 to 70 with urothelial cancer. The CDR3 bases are TGTGCTAGTGGCTGGGACAGGGGAGAGACCCAGTACTTC. This sequence encodes CASGWDRGETQYF.